The 14 T cell receptor beta chains presented below share a single source sample, sequenced in a study of T cell repertoires in cytomegalovirus infection. TCRdb processed the reads anew with MiXCR; each CDR3 protein has one entry. This table has fewer than 550,000 distinct CDR3 sequences, about 26% appearing once. Source material: PBMCs. These receptors all stem from a human donor in good health (CMV status not recorded). Some clones in this sample may be carry-over from other donors' samples.

V and J are TRBV6-4 and TRBJ1-5, with TRBD1 matching over 7 bases. Germline V gene data show CDR1 as MRHNA and CDR2 as SNTAGT. The CDR3 is 16 amino acids. V lost 3 bases, J lost 4 bases, and 9 bases stayed unmatched. The CDR3 coding sequence is TGTGCCAGCAGTGAAGGACAGGTCCAAAGGAATCAGCCCCAGCATTTT. Translating gives CASSEGQVQRNQPQHF.

V and J are TRBV20-1 and TRBJ2-1; 11 bases agree with TRBD2. V was clipped by 4 bases and J by 7 bases; unmatched bases: 15. This CDR3 has 17 residues. CDR1 and CDR2 (germline): DFQATT, SNEGSKA (reference sequence). CDR3 sequence (DNA): TGCAGTGCTATTTCCCGTTTTAGCGGGAGGGCCCCGAATGAGCAGTTCTTC. Amino acid sequence: CSAISRFSGRAPNEQFF.

The rearrangement uses TRBV6-5 and TRBJ2-2; 12 nucleotides line up with TRBD2. Trimming took 6 bases from V and 6 from J; bases not matched to a gene: 5. Germline values: CDR1 MNHEY, CDR2 SVGAGI. This CDR3 is built from 15 residues. CDR3 coding DNA: TGTGCCAGCAGCTGGACTAGCGGGAAAGCCGGGGAGCTGTTTTTT. Residues: CASSWTSGKAGELFF.

The CDR3 region has the DNA TGTGCCAGCAGCCGCGTTAGATCGTGGGAGGATTCGGAGCAGTTCTTC. Its protein product is CASSRVRSWEDSEQFF. This rearrangement joins TRBV7-4 to TRBJ2-1, with a weak D call TRBD2 (6 bases). From germline, CDR1 is SGHVT and CDR2 SQSDAQ. This CDR3 has 16 residues. V was clipped by 5 bases and J by 10 bases, with 24 bases between them.

In this sample, this clonotype turned up a few times. The V and J genes are TRBV7-2 and TRBJ1-2; the match to TRBD1 covers 7 bases. The germline CDR1 and CDR2 sequences are SGHTA and FQGNSA. The CDR3 has 16 amino acids. After removal of 4 bases from V and 0 bases from J, the junction contained 8 bases not matched to a gene. CDR3 amino acids: CASSSYSGGSNYGYTF. The CDR3 nucleotides are TGTGCCAGCAGCTCCTATTCAGGGGGATCTAACTATGGCTACACCTTC. Full variable domain (rest looked up from reference TRBV7-2 and TRBJ1-2): GAGVSQSPSNKVTEKGKDVELRCDPISGHTALYWYRQSLGQGLEFLIYFQGNSAPDKSGLPSDRFSAERTGGSVSTLTIQRTQQEDSAVYLCASSSYSGGSNYGYTFGSGTRLTVV.

This chain uses TRBV27 with TRBJ2-2, with 7 bases fitting TRBD2. This CDR3 is 16 amino acids long. The germline V gene encodes CDR1 MNHEY and CDR2 SMNVEV (reference sequence). Trimming removed 8 bases from V and 0 bases from J; junction bases left unmatched: 9. The CDR3 DNA sequence: TGTGCCAGCTACACGTCGGGAGGAACGAACACCGGGGAGCTGTTTTTT. This gives the protein CASYTSGGTNTGELFF.

V and J are TRBV6-1 and TRBJ2-7; possible D gene TRBD1, 6 bases. The CDR3 is 17 residues long. V lost 6 bases and J 4 bases, leaving 25 bases between the germline ends. Germline V gene lookup returns CDR1 MNHNS and CDR2 SASEGT. CDR3 DNA: TGTGCCAGCAGAGCAGAGTCTACAGGGTTGCGGCCTTACGAGCAGTACTTC. Translated: CASRAESTGLRPYEQYF.

As to this clonotype: A much larger clone is a single base away; this may be a read error. The chain couples TRBV7-2 to TRBJ2-7, with D maybe TRBD1 (5 bases). Trimming shortened V by 9 bases and J by 0 bases, and 15 bases separated the two germline ends. This CDR3 comprises 14 residues. Germline lookup yields CDR1 SGHTA and CDR2 FQGNSA. The CDR3 DNA sequence: TGTGCCAGAAGGTCCCAGGGCCTCTCCTACGAGCAGTACTTC. This codes for CARRSQGLSYEQYF.

This clonotype has more than one count but fewer than ten. This chain joins TRBV4-1 and TRBJ1-6; no reliable D call. Per germline, CDR1 MGHRA and CDR2 YSYEKL. Trimming cost V 0 bases and J 7 bases, with 10 bases left between them. The CDR3 runs 15 residues. DNA for the CDR3: TGCGCCAGCAGCCAAGATGGGGTGTCGAATTCACCCCTCCACTTT. It yields the protein CASSQDGVSNSPLHF.

The rearrangement uses TRBV6-2 or TRBV6-3 and TRBJ1-6; 9 bases match TRBD1. The V and J ends lost 5 bases and 10 bases, in that order; junction bases with no gene match: 9. There are 15 residues in the CDR3. Looked up from germline, CDR1 is MNHEY and CDR2 is SVGEGT. The CDR3 coding sequence is TGTGCCAGCAGTGGCCCGGGACAGGGAACCTCACCCCTCCACTTT. It codes for CASSGPGQGTSPLHF.

CDR3 DNA: TGCAGTGCTACAGGGGGCGTGAATAATGAAGCTTTCTTT. Amino acids: CSATGGVNNEAFF. V usage is TRBV20-1 and J usage is TRBJ1-1; 8 nucleotides agree with TRBD1. The CDR3 runs to 13 residues. Germline CDR1 DFQATT, CDR2 SNEGSKA (reference sequence). Trimming took 4 bases from V and 7 from J; bases not matched to a gene: 8.

In this sample, this clonotype turned up many times. This rearrangement joins TRBV7-2 to TRBJ1-4; 9 nucleotides align to TRBD1. With 5 bases clipped from V and 6 bases from J, the junction kept 7 bases outside the gene matches. The V gene's germline CDR1 is SGHTA and CDR2 FQGNSA. The CDR3 spans 15 residues. The CDR3 DNA reads as TGTGCCAGCAGCCCCGGGGACAGGGTTTATGAAAAACTGTTTTTT. This encodes CASSPGDRVYEKLFF. Variable domain in full (rest from reference TRBV7-2 and TRBJ1-4): GAGVSQSPSNKVTEKGKDVELRCDPISGHTALYWYRQSLGQGLEFLIYFQGNSAPDKSGLPSDRFSAERTGGSVSTLTIQRTQQEDSAVYLCASSPGDRVYEKLFFGSGTQLSVL.

This clonotype has only a few counts. The chain links TRBV7-6 to TRBJ2-5; D gene ambiguous. The V gene's germline CDR1 is SGHVS and CDR2 FNYEAQ. Deletions cut 5 bases from V and 2 bases from J, with 21 bases between. The CDR3 length is 17 residues. Here the CDR3 DNA reads TGTGCCAGCAGCCCGCTAAGGCAGCGACGGAATCAAGAGACCCAGTACTTC. Its protein product is CASSPLRQRRNQETQYF.

This clonotype occurred many times. The chain employs TRBV7-8 and TRBJ2-5; D is unclear. Between the trimmed V and J ends, which lost 2 bases and 3 bases, there was a span of 7 bases. The CDR3 contains 13 residues. Germline V gives CDR1 SGHVS, CDR2 FQNEAQ. CDR3 nucleotides: TGTGCCAGCAGCTTAAGAACAGAAGAGACCCAGTACTTC. This gives the protein CASSLRTEETQYF.